This T cell receptor (beta chain) comes out of a study of blood T cell repertoires in COVID-19. Study summary: Sites in the United States, Italy and Spain provided acute and convalescent COVID-19 samples. Sources were T cells, B-cell-depleted T cells, or PBMCs; the material itself was cDNA or gDNA.

The CDR3 is 16 amino acids. CDR1 is MDHEN, CDR2 SYDVKM, per germline. Deletions cut 6 bases from V and 6 bases from J, with 20 bases between. Under the authors' procedure: Amplification of reference gene primers was used by the study to estimate nucleated cell counts. Data came from immunoSEQ multiplex PCR; TCRdb stores just in-frame clones and leaves some out. That table supplies the V and J calls and clone size; D and trimming were determined from the DNA. Of over 6,500 clones detected, about nine tenths appear once; the ten largest clones hold nearly 8.5%. Sequencing used peripheral blood. The clonotype originates from a human donor in a cohort sampled during active COVID-19. The donor label of this sample is uncertain. J is TRBJ2-2 and V is TRBV28, with D possibly being TRBD2 (7 bases). The CDR3 loop is CASSHGGAGLPGELFF. CDR3 DNA sequence: TGTGCCAGCAGCCATGGGGGGGCCGGGCTTCCCGGGGAGCTGTTTTTT.